This T cell receptor beta chain was recorded in a study of radiotherapy plus CTLA-4 blockade in lung cancer (dated 2018 in TCRdb). About the study as a whole: Among the enrolled patients, around 19% had an objective response, and less than 40% reached disease control.

Focal radiation therapy combined with CTLA-4 blockade (ipilimumab) was tested in patients with chemo-refractory metastatic non-small-cell lung cancer. What the work shows at the level of the full study, not this receptor alone: The strongest predictors of response were reported to be early dynamic shifts in blood T cell clones along with a rise in serum interferon-beta following radiation. TCR clones derived from tumors expanded in peripheral blood after treatment with radiotherapy and ipilimumab.

A note on this clone: Its recognized antigen is unknown. The record has no base qualities; no much larger clone is one base away.

The receptor library was made with the immunoSEQ multiplex PCR assay. TCRdb's version of the immuneACCESS table is confined to in-frame rearrangements and falls short of the full clone set. An unresolved V gene accounts for under half of the shortfall where checked; the remainder is of unknown origin. Across this sample there are about 48,000 clones, with 70% to 90% seen only once. Together, the top ten hold around a sixth of the sample. The CDR1 and CDR2 encoded by the germline V gene are SGHTA and FQGNSA. V sheds 5 bases and J sheds 0 bases, leaving 16 bases between their ends. The CDR3 has 16 amino acids, counting the end cysteine and phenylalanine. Of all the DNA, just the CDR3 is kept, 48 bases in frame from base 1.

Material: peripheral blood, obtained from a patient treated with radiotherapy plus ipilimumab. The chain uses TRBV7-2 and TRBJ1-2; the D gene cannot be resolved reliably. This clonotype was sampled from a human donor with non-small cell lung cancer that progressed on radiotherapy plus ipilimumab. Some clones in this sample may be carry-over from other donors' samples. CDR3 region: CASSRTPGLTNYGYTF. The nucleotides read TGTGCCAGCAGCCGAACCCCAGGTTTAACTAACTATGGCTACACCTTC. Beyond the CDR3, the reference TRBV7-2 and TRBJ1-2 genes provide the residues; the full variable domain reads: GAGVSQSPSNKVTEKGKDVELRCDPISGHTALYWYRQSLGQGLEFLIYFQGNSAPDKSGLPSDRFSAERTGGSVSTLTIQRTQQEDSAVYLCASSRTPGLTNYGYTFGSGTRLTVV.